This T cell receptor (beta chain) was obtained from a study of glioma-infiltrating T cells. The iRepertoire nested amplicon-rescue multiplex PCR amplified TCR alpha and beta CDR3s from RNA. Input was roughly 85-450 ng of tissue mRNA or PBMC total RNA. Using its own MiXCR run on the multiplex PCR reads, TCRdb lists one record per CDR3 protein. The table has about 190,000 distinct CDR3 sequences, approximately 30% seen once; the top ten hold about 19%. This CDR3 has 16 amino acids. The V gene's germline CDR1 is MNHEY and CDR2 SMNVEV (reference sequence). V was clipped by 5 bases and J by 6 bases, with 22 bases between them. Study conclusions and caveats: Above-expected tissue-blood divergence occurred in all gliomas, most in low-grade ones. Only very few CDR3 sequences appeared in both tissue and blood.

On this clonotype itself: Antigen unknown.

Sequenced: glioma tissue, nonneoplastic brain tissue, or PBMCs (not recorded which). The clonotype comes from a human donor with low-grade glioma or glioblastoma, undergoing nonglioma brain surgery, or in good health (not recorded which). This chain uses TRBV27 with TRBJ2-5, with D possibly TRBD1 on 6 matching bases. The CDR3 region has the DNA TGTGCCAGCAGTCCCTTTATAACAGGGAGACTGAAGACCCAGTACTTC. Amino acid sequence: CASSPFITGRLKTQYF.